These T cell receptor beta chains were read from a single sample in a study of shared clonotypes between healthy human individuals. Profiling relied on immunoSEQ multiplex PCR, and the TCRdb table lists in-frame clones only, not all of them. There are millions of clones in the sample; about 95% occur only once, and approximately 1.2% lies in the top ten. Material: naive CD8+ T cells sorted from blood. These receptors all come from a man aged 18 to 30 in good health. CDR3s leave out the opening cysteine and the closing phenylalanine or tryptophan. The order of the fields is CDR3 protein, J gene, V gene.

ASSQDRGGLEQY	TRBJ2-7	TRBV4-1
ASLSQGLAGGPETQY	TRBJ2-5	TRBV13
ASSLVGREWSYNEQF	TRBJ2-1	TRBV7-9
ASSLDSPNQPQH	TRBJ1-5	TRBV11-2
ASSEGTGSYEQY	TRBJ2-7	TRBV9
ASSLQGADTEAF	TRBJ1-1	TRBV27
ASSVEGQGNTIY	TRBJ1-3	TRBV9
ASSLEALSEQY	TRBJ2-7	TRBV11-2
ASSLGQGALETQY	TRBJ2-5	TRBV5-6
ASSDYRDSNEKLF	TRBJ1-4	TRBV11-2
ASSHDEFANTGELF	TRBJ2-2	TRBV4-1
ASSVGDEQF	TRBJ2-1	TRBV9
ASSSPGQAYNEQF	TRBJ2-1	TRBV7-3
AWPLTGHTEAF	TRBJ1-1	TRBV30
ASSLVGDSEPQH	TRBJ1-5	TRBV7-9
ASSSPLAGGYEQY	TRBJ2-7	TRBV7-9
ASSYSDTQY	TRBJ2-3	TRBV6-5
ASSTRDSYEQY	TRBJ2-7	TRBV7-9
ASSEARLAEETQY	TRBJ2-5	TRBV2
ASSLSTGEERAQETQY	TRBJ2-5	TRBV7-6
ASSLPQGQGAYEQY	TRBJ2-7	TRBV5-6
ASSLPGSSYEQY	TRBJ2-7	TRBV18
ASSQDPDKFGEQY	TRBJ2-7	TRBV4-3
ASTLGRGHTEAF	TRBJ1-1	TRBV6-5
ASSLWGAGYEQY	TRBJ2-7	TRBV5-6